This TCR beta chain was captured by sequencing in a study of blood T cell repertoires in COVID-19. The CDR3 spans 16 residues. From germline, CDR1 is LGHNA and CDR2 YNFKEQ. V lost 2 bases to trimming and J lost 2 bases; unmatched junction nucleotides: 6. Original data processing: How many nucleated cells were present was estimated from reference gene primer amplification. Here immunoSEQ multiplex PCR was the method, and the copy in TCRdb shows in-frame clones only, minus some. V, J and clone size are those of that table, while D and trimming were read from the DNA. The sample lists tens of thousands of clones; 90% were seen once.

This chain joins TRBV4-2 and TRBJ2-7; 10 bases align to TRBD2. Material: peripheral blood. This clonotype was sampled from a man in his fifties with COVID-19, enrolled during active disease. The CDR3 DNA sequence: TGTGCCAGCAGCCAATCCGGTAGCGGGAGGACCTACGAGCAGTACTTC. Protein sequence: CASSQSGSGRTYEQYF.